A selection of T cell receptor beta chains follows, all from one sample in a study of blood T cell repertoires in COVID-19. Produced via immunoSEQ multiplex PCR; TCRdb's table is partial and in-frame only. The table shows approximately 150,000 clones, with 82% occurring only once. Material for sequencing was peripheral blood. Receptors were obtained from a woman in her sixties or seventies with acute or convalescent COVID-19. Each CDR3 is given with its conserved first and last residue. Fields, in order: V gene, J gene, clone size, D gene, CDR3 DNA, CDR3 protein. D genes are given only for firm matches. A row's size may be missing; if present it is once, few, many or a size class.

V: TRBV27
J: TRBJ2-1
size: NA
D: TRBD1
DNA: TGTGCCAGCAGTTTCCGGTCGTTGGGACAGGGCTATGAGCAGTTCTTC
CDR3: CASSFRSLGQGYEQFF

V: TRBV5-1
J: TRBJ1-3
size: NA
D: NA
DNA: TGCGCCAGCAGCTTGGGGCAGGGTAACTCTGGAAACACCATATATTTT
CDR3: CASSLGQGNSGNTIYF

V: TRBV4-3
J: TRBJ1-2
size: NA
D: NA
DNA: TGCGCCAGCAGCCAAGATACTGACTTGGACTATGGCTACACCTTC
CDR3: CASSQDTDLDYGYTF

V: TRBV6-6
J: TRBJ1-1
size: NA
D: TRBD1
DNA: TGTGCCAGCAGTTATGGGCAGGGGGCAGTTGGAGCTTTCTTT
CDR3: CASSYGQGAVGAFF

V: TRBV7-2
J: TRBJ1-2
size: NA
D: NA
DNA: TGTGCCAGCAGTAACTACAAGATCAGGGTTGGGAATGGCTACACCTTC
CDR3: CASSNYKIRVGNGYTF

V: TRBV5-1
J: TRBJ2-7
size: many
D: TRBD2
DNA: TGCGCCAGCAGCTTGGGGAGGACTAGCGGGACCGACGAGCAGTACTTC
CDR3: CASSLGRTSGTDEQYF

V: TRBV19
J: TRBJ1-5
size: NA
D: TRBD1
DNA: TGTGCCAGTAGTATAGGGGGGACAGGGGTACAGCCCCAGCATTTT
CDR3: CASSIGGTGVQPQHF

V: TRBV5-1
J: TRBJ2-3
size: NA
D: TRBD1
DNA: TGCGCCAGCAGCGTCAGGGACAGGGGCTCTCCAGATACGCAGTATTTT
CDR3: CASSVRDRGSPDTQYF

V: TRBV6-2/TRBV6-3
J: TRBJ2-7
size: NA
D: TRBD1
DNA: TGTGCCAGCAGTTACCCGAGCGACAGGGTAAGAGACGAGCAGTACTTC
CDR3: CASSYPSDRVRDEQYF

V: TRBV5-1
J: TRBJ1-5
size: NA
D: NA
DNA: TGCGCCAGCAGCTTGGATGACAGGAGGAATAGCAATCAGCCCCAGCATTTT
CDR3: CASSLDDRRNSNQPQHF

V: TRBV14
J: TRBJ2-5
size: NA
D: NA
DNA: TGTGCCAGCAGCCAAGGACTCCGGGTGGAGACCCAGTACTTC
CDR3: CASSQGLRVETQYF

V: TRBV5-1
J: TRBJ1-4
size: few
D: TRBD1
DNA: TGCGCCAGCAGCATCCCGACAGGGGGCAATGAAAAACTGTTTTTT
CDR3: CASSIPTGGNEKLFF

V: TRBV6-5
J: TRBJ1-6
size: NA
D: NA
DNA: TGTGCCAGCACTCTAACCCGGGGGGCAGGTTCACCCCTCCACTTT
CDR3: CASTLTRGAGSPLHF

V: TRBV2
J: TRBJ1-2
size: NA
D: NA
DNA: TGTGCCAGCAGTACGGACAGATCTAACTATGGCTACACCTTC
CDR3: CASSTDRSNYGYTF

V: TRBV25-1
J: TRBJ1-1
size: once
D: TRBD1
DNA: TGTGCCAGCAGTGAATACGGGACAGGGGTGACTTTCTTT
CDR3: CASSEYGTGVTFF

V: TRBV4-1
J: TRBJ2-1
size: NA
D: TRBD2
DNA: TGCGCCAGCAGCCAAGATTCCCTAGCGGCAAGCTCCTACAATGAGCAGTTCTTC
CDR3: CASSQDSLAASSYNEQFF

V: TRBV7-8
J: TRBJ2-7
size: NA
D: NA
DNA: TGTGCCAGCAGCGGTCGAGTAGCGGATTCCTACGAGCAGTACTTC
CDR3: CASSGRVADSYEQYF

V: TRBV28
J: TRBJ1-5
size: NA
D: NA
DNA: TGTGCCAGCAGTCTCACAGAGGGGAGGCAGCCCCAGCATTTT
CDR3: CASSLTEGRQPQHF

V: TRBV5-6
J: TRBJ1-1
size: NA
D: NA
DNA: TGTGCCAGCAGCTTTGGTAGGAACACTGAAGCTTTCTTT
CDR3: CASSFGRNTEAFF

V: TRBV6-6
J: TRBJ2-6
size: NA
D: NA
DNA: TGTGCCAGCAGTTACTCTGGACAGTCTGGGGCCAACGTCCTGACTTTC
CDR3: CASSYSGQSGANVLTF

V: TRBV28
J: TRBJ1-1
size: NA
D: NA
DNA: TGTGCCAGCAGTCCGCAGGGTAACACTGAAGCTTTCTTT
CDR3: CASSPQGNTEAFF

V: TRBV24-1
J: TRBJ2-2
size: NA
D: NA
DNA: TGTGCCACCAGTGCCCCGGGAGTTTCCGGGGAGCTGTTTTTT
CDR3: CATSAPGVSGELFF

V: TRBV2
J: TRBJ2-1
size: NA
D: TRBD2
DNA: TGTGCCAGCAAGCGGGAGGGTTCCTACAATGAGCAGTTCTTC
CDR3: CASKREGSYNEQFF

V: TRBV28
J: TRBJ2-3
size: once
D: NA
DNA: TGTGCCAGCAGTGGACTTAGCACAGATACGCAGTATTTT
CDR3: CASSGLSTDTQYF

V: TRBV11-2
J: TRBJ2-5
size: NA
D: NA
DNA: TGTGCTACAAAGGGGGCGCACCGGGGGGAGACCCAGTACTTC
CDR3: CATKGAHRGETQYF

V: TRBV5-4
J: TRBJ2-3
size: once
D: TRBD2
DNA: TGTGCCAGCAGTAGTGGACTAGCGGGGGGGCAGGGAGATACGCAGTATTTT
CDR3: CASSSGLAGGQGDTQYF

V: TRBV7-8
J: TRBJ1-1
size: once
D: TRBD1
DNA: TGTGCCAGCAGCTTAGTAAGGCAGGGGGGTCCCTTTCATCTGAACACTGAAGCTTTCTTT
CDR3: CASSLVRQGGPFHLNTEAFF

V: TRBV7-9
J: TRBJ2-3
size: NA
D: NA
DNA: TGTGCCAGCAGCACAGGGACAGATACGCAGTATTTT
CDR3: CASSTGTDTQYF

V: TRBV7-9
J: TRBJ2-3
size: many
D: TRBD2
DNA: TGTGCCAGCAGCCCATGGACTAGCGGTTACACAGATACGCAGTATTTT
CDR3: CASSPWTSGYTDTQYF

V: TRBV15
J: TRBJ2-5
size: NA
D: NA
DNA: TGTGCCACCAGCAGAGGGAGCCGTCGGCTACAAGAGACCCAGTACTTC
CDR3: CATSRGSRRLQETQYF

V: TRBV5-6
J: TRBJ2-5
size: NA
D: TRBD1
DNA: TGTGCCAGCAGCAGGGACAGGGGAATAGGGACCCAGTACTTC
CDR3: CASSRDRGIGTQYF

V: TRBV7-8
J: TRBJ2-1
size: NA
D: TRBD2
DNA: TGTGCCAGCAGCTTCCAGTTAGCGGGAGGGTTAAATGAGCAGTTCTTC
CDR3: CASSFQLAGGLNEQFF

V: TRBV6-5
J: TRBJ1-2
size: once
D: TRBD1
DNA: TGTGCCAGCAGTCAGCCGGGACAGGGCCCCATTGGCTACACCTTC
CDR3: CASSQPGQGPIGYTF

V: TRBV19
J: TRBJ1-1
size: NA
D: NA
DNA: TGTGCCAGTAGTAAACAGGGCTCTGAAGCTTTCTTT
CDR3: CASSKQGSEAFF

V: TRBV30
J: TRBJ1-4
size: once
D: NA
DNA: TGTGCCTGGTCCGGGGTTAATGAAAAACTGTTTTTT
CDR3: CAWSGVNEKLFF

V: TRBV9
J: TRBJ1-3
size: NA
D: NA
DNA: TGTGCCAGCAGCGTAGATACCAGCTCTGGAAACACCATATATTTT
CDR3: CASSVDTSSGNTIYF

V: TRBV5-1
J: TRBJ1-5
size: NA
D: NA
DNA: TGCGCCAGCAGCTTGGAGGGACTCCAGCCCCAGCATTTT
CDR3: CASSLEGLQPQHF

V: TRBV15
J: TRBJ2-7
size: few
D: NA
DNA: TGTGCCACCAGCAGAGATGGTGGCGGTACCTACGAGCAGTACTTC
CDR3: CATSRDGGGTYEQYF

V: TRBV13
J: TRBJ1-6
size: NA
D: TRBD1
DNA: TGTGGACCCCCATGGTGGGACAGGACAAGAGCCCACTTT
CDR3: CGPPWWDRTRAHF

V: TRBV5-5
J: TRBJ2-1
size: NA
D: NA
DNA: TGTGCCAGCAGCTTGTACCTGTCGGGGAATGAGCAGTTCTTC
CDR3: CASSLYLSGNEQFF

V: TRBV24-1
J: TRBJ1-2
size: once
D: NA
DNA: TGTGCCACCAGTGACTCCGGGTTCCGAACGGGCTACACCTTC
CDR3: CATSDSGFRTGYTF

V: TRBV19
J: TRBJ2-4
size: NA
D: NA
DNA: TGTGCCAGTAGTATAAGAGAGGCCGCCAAAAACATTCAGTACTTC
CDR3: CASSIREAAKNIQYF

V: TRBV6-6
J: TRBJ1-2
size: NA
D: TRBD1
DNA: TGTGCCAGCAGTTATACAGGGGTGGACTATGGCTACACCTTC
CDR3: CASSYTGVDYGYTF

V: TRBV25-1
J: TRBJ2-3
size: NA
D: TRBD2
DNA: TGTGCCATCCCGCTACTAGCGGCGGAGCGAGATACGCAGTATTTT
CDR3: CAIPLLAAERDTQYF

V: TRBV6-2/TRBV6-3
J: TRBJ1-1
size: NA
D: NA
DNA: TGTGCCAGCAGTTACGTGGCGGGCACTGAAGCTTTCTTT
CDR3: CASSYVAGTEAFF

V: TRBV4-3
J: TRBJ1-4
size: NA
D: NA
DNA: TGCGCCAGCAGCCAAGATTTTTTCCGGGTAGGAGCATATGAAAAACTGTTTTTT
CDR3: CASSQDFFRVGAYEKLFF

V: TRBV28
J: TRBJ1-2
size: once
D: NA
DNA: TGTGCCAGCAGTTTAGGGACATTTAACTATGGCTACACCTTC
CDR3: CASSLGTFNYGYTF

V: TRBV6-6
J: TRBJ2-3
size: once
D: NA
DNA: TGTGCCAGCAGTTATAGGAGCGCAGATACGCAGTATTTT
CDR3: CASSYRSADTQYF

V: TRBV9
J: TRBJ2-1
size: NA
D: TRBD2
DNA: TGTGCCAGCAGCCCAGGGACTAGCGGGAGCGATGAGCAGTTCTTC
CDR3: CASSPGTSGSDEQFF

V: TRBV4-3
J: TRBJ1-2
size: NA
D: NA
DNA: TGCGCCAGCAGCCAAGATGCGGGCGCTAACTATGGCTACACCTTC
CDR3: CASSQDAGANYGYTF

V: TRBV2
J: TRBJ1-2
size: NA
D: TRBD1
DNA: TGTGCCAGCAGTGAGACAGGGTCCCACTATGGCTACACCTTC
CDR3: CASSETGSHYGYTF

V: TRBV30
J: TRBJ1-2
size: NA
D: NA
DNA: TGTGCCTGGAGACCCAGGGTTGATGGCTACACCTTC
CDR3: CAWRPRVDGYTF